Listed below are T cell receptor beta chains from one sample, sequenced in a study of T-cell memory formation after mild COVID-19. TCRdb re-called the 5' RACE reads with MiXCR, one entry per CDR3 protein. The repertoire holds around 210,000 distinct CDR3 sequences, with 9.5% as singletons. Input material: PBMCs or a T cell subset sorted from them (not recorded which). Source of these receptors: a young man who had mild COVID-19 (a few samples of this study predate the infection). Cell type and time point are not known. Each CDR3 is given with its conserved first and last residue. The D gene is left open where the match is weak. Where a row states a size, it is once, few, many or the class of an expanded clone; other rows omit it.

CDR3 DNA: TGCGCCAGCAGCTTTAGGCTAGCGGACGAGCAGTTCTTC; CDR3 protein: CASSFRLADEQFF; J gene: TRBJ2-1; clone size: many; D gene: TRBD2; V gene: TRBV5-1; CDR3 length: 13
CDR3 DNA: TGTGCCAGCAGCCCCGGGGATGACCGCCGATCACCCCTCCACTTT; CDR3 protein: CASSPGDDRRSPLHF; J gene: TRBJ1-6; clone size: .; D gene: .; V gene: TRBV6-1; CDR3 length: 15
CDR3 DNA: TGTGCCAGCAGCTCCCTTAGGGGCCTTGGTTCACCCCTCCACTTT; CDR3 protein: CASSSLRGLGSPLHF; J gene: TRBJ1-6; clone size: .; D gene: .; V gene: TRBV11-2; CDR3 length: 15
CDR3 DNA: TGTGCCAGCAATAGGGCGCCGAACACTGAAGCTTTCTTT; CDR3 protein: CASNRAPNTEAFF; J gene: TRBJ1-1; clone size: few; D gene: .; V gene: TRBV2; CDR3 length: 13
CDR3 DNA: TGCGCCAGCAGCTTGGGCAGGGCCCGTGAGACCCAGTACTTC; CDR3 protein: CASSLGRARETQYF; J gene: TRBJ2-5; clone size: .; D gene: .; V gene: TRBV5-1; CDR3 length: 14
CDR3 DNA: TGTGCCACCAGTGATTGGAGGGACAGTACGCAGTATTTT; CDR3 protein: CATSDWRDSTQYF; J gene: TRBJ2-3; clone size: many; D gene: .; V gene: TRBV24-1; CDR3 length: 13
CDR3 DNA: TGTGCCAGCAGCGATGACCTCCCCATATCTGGCTACACCTTC; CDR3 protein: CASSDDLPISGYTF; J gene: TRBJ1-2; clone size: .; D gene: .; V gene: TRBV9; CDR3 length: 14
CDR3 DNA: TGCAGTGCCCTGGACAGGGTGGTACCGACAGAGACCCAGTACTTC; CDR3 protein: CSALDRVVPTETQYF; J gene: TRBJ2-5; clone size: many; D gene: TRBD1; V gene: TRBV20-1; CDR3 length: 15
CDR3 DNA: TGTGCCAGCAGAGAGGACAGGGGGAAAGGCTACACCTTC; CDR3 protein: CASREDRGKGYTF; J gene: TRBJ1-2; clone size: .; D gene: TRBD1; V gene: TRBV2; CDR3 length: 13
CDR3 DNA: TGTGCCAGCAGCCCTAGGGGGACAGTCGTCGACAATGAGCAGTTCTTC; CDR3 protein: CASSPRGTVVDNEQFF; J gene: TRBJ2-1; clone size: few; D gene: TRBD1; V gene: TRBV7-9; CDR3 length: 16
CDR3 DNA: TGCGCCAGCCGCGATACCAGCGGCACAGATACGCAGTATTTT; CDR3 protein: CASRDTSGTDTQYF; J gene: TRBJ2-3; clone size: few; D gene: .; V gene: TRBV5-1; CDR3 length: 14
CDR3 DNA: TGCGCCAGCAGGTGGGGGCCCAGGGGGACCACAGATACGCAGTATTTT; CDR3 protein: CASRWGPRGTTDTQYF; J gene: TRBJ2-3; clone size: once; D gene: TRBD1; V gene: TRBV5-1; CDR3 length: 16
CDR3 DNA: TGTGCCAGCAGCGTAGGCGTGTATGAGACCCAGTACTTC; CDR3 protein: CASSVGVYETQYF; J gene: TRBJ2-5; clone size: .; D gene: .; V gene: TRBV9; CDR3 length: 13
CDR3 DNA: TGTGCCATCAGGTCCACCTACGAGCAGTACTTC; CDR3 protein: CAIRSTYEQYF; J gene: TRBJ2-7; clone size: many; D gene: .; V gene: TRBV10-3; CDR3 length: 11
CDR3 DNA: TGCAGTGCTAGAAGTCCCAATCAGCCCCAGCATTTT; CDR3 protein: CSARSPNQPQHF; J gene: TRBJ1-5; clone size: few; D gene: .; V gene: TRBV20-1; CDR3 length: 12
CDR3 DNA: TGTGCCAGCACGCCTGGCGGGGGAAGGGAGACCCAGTACTTC; CDR3 protein: CASTPGGGRETQYF; J gene: TRBJ2-5; clone size: .; D gene: TRBD2; V gene: TRBV7-2; CDR3 length: 14
CDR3 DNA: TGTGCCAGCAAAAGGAGCTCCTATAATTCACCCCTCCACTTT; CDR3 protein: CASKRSSYNSPLHF; J gene: TRBJ1-6; clone size: many; D gene: .; V gene: TRBV6-2/TRBV6-3; CDR3 length: 14
CDR3 DNA: TGTGCCAGCAGCTTCCGGGACAGACAAGAGACCCAGTACTTC; CDR3 protein: CASSFRDRQETQYF; J gene: TRBJ2-5; clone size: .; D gene: TRBD1; V gene: TRBV7-2; CDR3 length: 14
CDR3 DNA: TGCAGTGCTCCACCGGGTGTGGGCACAGATACGCAGTATTTT; CDR3 protein: CSAPPGVGTDTQYF; J gene: TRBJ2-3; clone size: few; D gene: .; V gene: TRBV20-1; CDR3 length: 14
CDR3 DNA: TGTGCCAGCAGCTTACGTGTGGAGCAGTTCTTC; CDR3 protein: CASSLRVEQFF; J gene: TRBJ2-1; clone size: many; D gene: .; V gene: TRBV7-2; CDR3 length: 11
CDR3 DNA: TGTGCCTGCGCCCCGCTAGCGGGGGGCACAGATACGCAGTATTTT; CDR3 protein: CACAPLAGGTDTQYF; J gene: TRBJ2-3; clone size: .; D gene: TRBD2; V gene: TRBV6-1; CDR3 length: 15
CDR3 DNA: TGTGCCAGCATGGGTCGGCAGAGGAACACTGAAGCTTTCTTT; CDR3 protein: CASMGRQRNTEAFF; J gene: TRBJ1-1; clone size: .; D gene: .; V gene: TRBV6-5; CDR3 length: 14
CDR3 DNA: TGTGCCAGCTCACCAGGGACAGAATCACCCCTCCACTTT; CDR3 protein: CASSPGTESPLHF; J gene: TRBJ1-6; clone size: .; D gene: TRBD1; V gene: TRBV18; CDR3 length: 13
CDR3 DNA: TGTGCCGGCGCCCGGGACTATACCTACGAGCAGTACTTC; CDR3 protein: CAGARDYTYEQYF; J gene: TRBJ2-7; clone size: few; D gene: TRBD2; V gene: TRBV2; CDR3 length: 13
CDR3 DNA: TGTGCCAGCAGCCTTACAGGCGTACTACCAAGCGGCTACACCTTC; CDR3 protein: CASSLTGVLPSGYTF; J gene: TRBJ1-2; clone size: few; D gene: .; V gene: TRBV11-2; CDR3 length: 15
CDR3 DNA: TGTGCCAGCAGCTTAGTCGGGGTAGCGGGGGGCCAAGAGACCCAGTACTTC; CDR3 protein: CASSLVGVAGGQETQYF; J gene: TRBJ2-5; clone size: .; D gene: TRBD2; V gene: TRBV7-2; CDR3 length: 17
CDR3 DNA: TGTGCCTGGAGTGTATTCGGGGGGGGTGAGCAGTTCTTC; CDR3 protein: CAWSVFGGGEQFF; J gene: TRBJ2-1; clone size: .; D gene: TRBD2; V gene: TRBV30; CDR3 length: 13
CDR3 DNA: TGTGCCAGCAGCTTAGCGGGCCAGGGAGAAGCTTTCTTT; CDR3 protein: CASSLAGQGEAFF; J gene: TRBJ1-1; clone size: few; D gene: .; V gene: TRBV7-9; CDR3 length: 13
CDR3 DNA: TGCAGCGTTGAAGATGGACAGGGGGCGAGAGGCTACACCTTC; CDR3 protein: CSVEDGQGARGYTF; J gene: TRBJ1-2; clone size: .; D gene: TRBD1; V gene: TRBV29-1; CDR3 length: 14
CDR3 DNA: TGCGCCAGCAGCCAAAGTTCCGGGACAGCGTCCTGGCGATCGAACACTGAAGCTTTCTTT; CDR3 protein: CASSQSSGTASWRSNTEAFF; J gene: TRBJ1-1; clone size: many; D gene: TRBD1; V gene: TRBV4-3; CDR3 length: 20
CDR3 DNA: TGCAGTGCTTGGGACAGGAGCTATGGCTACACCTTC; CDR3 protein: CSAWDRSYGYTF; J gene: TRBJ1-2; clone size: .; D gene: TRBD1; V gene: TRBV20-1; CDR3 length: 12
CDR3 DNA: TGTGCCAGCAGCCAACTGGTCCAGAACACTGAAGCTTTCTTT; CDR3 protein: CASSQLVQNTEAFF; J gene: TRBJ1-1; clone size: few; D gene: .; V gene: TRBV5-5; CDR3 length: 14
CDR3 DNA: TGTGCCAGCTCACCCGGACAAGTCATGAACACTGAAGCTTTCTTT; CDR3 protein: CASSPGQVMNTEAFF; J gene: TRBJ1-1; clone size: .; D gene: .; V gene: TRBV18; CDR3 length: 15
CDR3 DNA: TGTGCCAGCAGCTTAAAATTGGCAGATACGCAGTATTTT; CDR3 protein: CASSLKLADTQYF; J gene: TRBJ2-3; clone size: few; D gene: .; V gene: TRBV7-9; CDR3 length: 13
CDR3 DNA: TGTGCCAGCAGCCGGCCAGGACGGGCGAACACTGAAGCTTTCTTT; CDR3 protein: CASSRPGRANTEAFF; J gene: TRBJ1-1; clone size: many; D gene: .; V gene: TRBV4-2; CDR3 length: 15
CDR3 DNA: TGCGCCAGCAGCTTGTCGCGAAGGACAGAAGAGACCCAGTACTTC; CDR3 protein: CASSLSRRTEETQYF; J gene: TRBJ2-5; clone size: .; D gene: .; V gene: TRBV5-1; CDR3 length: 15
CDR3 DNA: TGCGCCAGCAGCTCGGACAGGCTCTCTGGAAACACCATATATTTT; CDR3 protein: CASSSDRLSGNTIYF; J gene: TRBJ1-3; clone size: .; D gene: TRBD1; V gene: TRBV5-1; CDR3 length: 15
CDR3 DNA: TGCAGTGCGCACAAAGGGAGCGGGAATGACAATGAGCAGTTCTTC; CDR3 protein: CSAHKGSGNDNEQFF; J gene: TRBJ2-1; clone size: .; D gene: TRBD2; V gene: TRBV20-1; CDR3 length: 15
CDR3 DNA: TGTGCCAGCAGTTCGGGACAGGGGATGACCGGGGAGCTGTTTTTT; CDR3 protein: CASSSGQGMTGELFF; J gene: TRBJ2-2; clone size: few; D gene: TRBD1; V gene: TRBV11-3; CDR3 length: 15
CDR3 DNA: TGCGCCAGCAGCTCAGTTCTGGGGGGCGCGGAGACCCAGTACTTC; CDR3 protein: CASSSVLGGAETQYF; J gene: TRBJ2-5; clone size: .; D gene: .; V gene: TRBV5-1; CDR3 length: 15
CDR3 DNA: TGCAGCGGACGCGGGACAGGGGGCGAAACTGAAGCTTTCTTT; CDR3 protein: CSGRGTGGETEAFF; J gene: TRBJ1-1; clone size: .; D gene: TRBD1; V gene: TRBV29-1; CDR3 length: 14
CDR3 DNA: TGCGCCAGCAGCCAGGTGGTTGGGCCGCCACCCCTCCACTTT; CDR3 protein: CASSQVVGPPPLHF; J gene: TRBJ1-6; clone size: .; D gene: .; V gene: TRBV4-3; CDR3 length: 14
CDR3 DNA: TGTGCCAGCAGCTTTCTCCCGGGGTACAATGAGCAGTTCTTC; CDR3 protein: CASSFLPGYNEQFF; J gene: TRBJ2-1; clone size: .; D gene: .; V gene: TRBV7-2; CDR3 length: 14
CDR3 DNA: TGCAGTGCTAGAGCACCGGACAGCTATGCTTTCTTT; CDR3 protein: CSARAPDSYAFF; J gene: TRBJ1-1; clone size: few; D gene: .; V gene: TRBV20-1; CDR3 length: 12
CDR3 DNA: TGTGCCAGTTGCGGACAAACTGTTCGGACTGAAGCTTTCTTT; CDR3 protein: CASCGQTVRTEAFF; J gene: TRBJ1-1; clone size: .; D gene: .; V gene: TRBV12-3/TRBV12-4; CDR3 length: 14
CDR3 DNA: TGTGCCAGCAGTCGACAGGGGAAATCCGAGACCCAGTACTTC; CDR3 protein: CASSRQGKSETQYF; J gene: TRBJ2-5; clone size: .; D gene: TRBD1; V gene: TRBV2; CDR3 length: 14
CDR3 DNA: TGTGCCAGCAGCTCTGGGGCGTCTAGCACAGATACGCAGTATTTT; CDR3 protein: CASSSGASSTDTQYF; J gene: TRBJ2-3; clone size: .; D gene: .; V gene: TRBV7-9; CDR3 length: 15